A single sample gave rise to the 20 T cell receptor beta chains below, sequenced in a study of identical twins. TCRdb processed the 5' RACE reads anew with MiXCR; each CDR3 protein has one entry. Among around 570,000 distinct CDR3 sequences listed, 9.6% were seen once. The same data also went into a second study, on yellow fever vaccine responses in identical twins.

Source material: PBMCs. These receptors originate from a woman younger than 35 in good health.

This clonotype was counted only a few times. The chain links TRBV19 to TRBJ1-5; TRBD1 matches 8 bases. The CDR3 is 15 amino acids. Germline V gene lookup returns CDR1 LNHDA and CDR2 SQIVND (reference sequence). J lost 0 bases, V lost 9 bases, and 7 bases had no gene match. The CDR3 sequence is CASRQGTFSNQPQHF. Here the CDR3 DNA reads TGTGCCAGCCGACAGGGGACCTTTAGCAATCAGCCCCAGCATTTT.

This clonotype has only a few counts. V and J are TRBV29-1 and TRBJ1-1; D unclear. Germline V gene data show CDR1 as SQVTM and CDR2 as ANQGSEA. The CDR3 is 14 residues long. V dropped 6 bases and J dropped 0 bases, with 14 bases sitting between them. CDR3 nucleotide sequence: TGCAGCGTGAGGCCCGGAAACATGAACACTGAAGCTTTCTTT. Its protein product is CSVRPGNMNTEAFF.

This clonotype has ten or more counts. The rearrangement joins TRBV7-2 to TRBJ2-7; 9 nucleotides match TRBD1. Per the germline V gene, CDR1 is SGHTA and CDR2 is FQGNSA. The V segment lost 3 bases and the J segment 3 bases; nucleotides outside the gene matches: 6. This CDR3 region has 15 residues. The CDR3 region is CASSFPGTGSYEQYF. CDR3 bases: TGTGCCAGCAGCTTCCCCGGGACAGGGAGCTACGAGCAGTACTTC. Complete variable domain (other parts from reference TRBV7-2 and TRBJ2-7): GAGVSQSPSNKVTEKGKDVELRCDPISGHTALYWYRQSLGQGLEFLIYFQGNSAPDKSGLPSDRFSAERTGGSVSTLTIQRTQQEDSAVYLCASSFPGTGSYEQYFGPGTRLTVT.

In this sample, this clonotype turned up many times. The V and J genes are TRBV5-1 and TRBJ1-2; 8 nucleotides align to TRBD1. V gave up 4 bases and J gave up 5 bases; unmatched junction bases: 16. The CDR3 has 17 amino acids. Germline-derived CDR1 and CDR2 are SGHRS and YFSETQ. CDR3 protein: CASSPFQTGVIPYGYTF. CDR3 DNA sequence: TGCGCCAGCAGCCCATTTCAGACAGGGGTTATTCCTTATGGCTACACCTTC.

In this sample, this clonotype turned up a few times. The chain is built from TRBV14 and TRBJ2-1, with D unclear. The CDR3 spans 14 residues. The V and J ends lost 6 bases and 8 bases respectively, with 17 bases between them. Germline V CDR1 and CDR2: SGHDN, FVKESK. The CDR3 loop reads CASSGSWGSDEQFF. The CDR3 DNA reads TGTGCCAGCAGTGGCTCCTGGGGATCGGATGAGCAGTTCTTC.

This clonotype showed up many times. The gene calls are TRBV3-1 and TRBJ2-7; 7 nucleotides agree with TRBD2. The CDR3 spans 17 residues. CDR1 and CDR2 from the germline V gene are LGHDT and YNNKEL (reference sequence). Trimming removed 1 base from V and 0 bases from J; junction bases left unmatched: 9. This CDR3 is CASSQGRGDRSSYEQYF. In DNA form, the CDR3 reads TGTGCCAGCAGCCAAGGTCGGGGGGACCGGAGCTCCTACGAGCAGTACTTC.

This clonotype was counted only a few times. The rearrangement uses TRBV9 and TRBJ2-7, with TRBD1 identical over 9 bases. CDR1 and CDR2 (germline): SGDLS, YYNGEE. V trimming: 0 bases; J trimming: 0 bases; junction bases outside the gene matches: 10. CDR3 length: 18 residues. Here the CDR3 reads CASSVEPLTGGYSYEQYF. The CDR3 DNA follows: TGTGCCAGCAGCGTAGAGCCCTTGACAGGGGGTTACTCCTACGAGCAGTACTTC.

This clonotype was observed a few times. The rearrangement uses TRBV5-1 and TRBJ2-1; 10 positions match TRBD2. The CDR3 spans 15 residues. With V trimmed by 1 base and J by 9 bases, 7 bases remained unmatched. Per the germline V gene, CDR1 is SGHRS and CDR2 is YFSETQ. The DNA for the CDR3 is TGCGCCAGCAGCTTGTTCACTAGCGGGACAGGTGAGCAGTTCTTC. It codes for CASSLFTSGTGEQFF.

In its sample, this clonotype was seen a few times. Germline and junction disagree at one end, which may indicate a read error. This chain connects TRBV15 to TRBJ2-1; D gene ambiguous. Germline values: CDR1 LNHNV, CDR2 YYDKDF (reference sequence). The CDR3 runs 14 residues. Written as DNA, the CDR3 is TGTGCCACCAGCAAAGGATCCTCCGACAATGAGCAGTTCTTC. Protein product: CATSKGSSDNEQFF.

This clonotype was detected many times. The V call is TRBV15, the J call TRBJ2-7; 7 nucleotides agree with TRBD1. V trimming: 4 bases; J trimming: 3 bases; junction bases outside the gene matches: 6. Germline CDR1 is LNHNV and CDR2 is YYDKDF (reference sequence). This CDR3 comprises 14 residues. Written as DNA, the CDR3 is TGTGCCACCAGCAAAAAGGGACAGAGCTACGAGCAGTACTTC. Translated: CATSKKGQSYEQYF.

This clonotype has just a few counts. V usage is TRBV19 and J usage is TRBJ2-2; tentative D call: TRBD1 (5 bases). Per germline, CDR1 LNHDA and CDR2 SQIVND (reference sequence). Trimming pared 3 bases from V and 8 bases from J, leaving 16 bases between. The CDR3 is made up of 15 amino acids. The DNA for the CDR3 is TGTGCCAGTAGTATTGGCACAGGTCGTGAAGGGGAGCTGTTTTTT. Protein product: CASSIGTGREGELFF.

This sequence joins TRBV5-1 and TRBJ1-1; 12 bases are shared with TRBD1. The CDR3 loop spans 15 amino acids. Trimming took 4 bases from V and 3 from J; bases not matched to a gene: 4. Germline V gene data show CDR1 as SGHRS and CDR2 as YFSETQ. CDR3 residues: CASSGGTGGYTEAFF. DNA for the CDR3: TGCGCCAGCAGCGGGGGGACAGGGGGCTACACTGAAGCTTTCTTT.

This clonotype was seen only a few times. This rearrangement joins TRBV29-1 to TRBJ2-5, with D possibly TRBD1 on 6 matching bases. The germline V and J ends were trimmed by 7 bases and 1 base, with 10 bases remaining between them. CDR1 SQVTM and CDR2 ANQGSEA come from the germline V gene. The CDR3 has 12 amino acids. DNA for the CDR3: TGCAGCGCTATGACAGGCCAAGAGACCCAGTACTTC. Its protein product is CSAMTGQETQYF.

This clonotype came up a few times. The gene calls are TRBV29-1 and TRBJ2-3, with D possibly TRBD1 on 6 matching bases. Germline V gives CDR1 SQVTM, CDR2 ANQGSEA. The CDR3 contains 12 residues. V lost 8 bases and J 2 bases, leaving 11 bases between the germline ends. The CDR3 spells CSSEGVTDTQYF. For the CDR3, the DNA is TGCAGCTCCGAGGGGGTCACAGATACGCAGTATTTT.

The table lists this clonotype with many counts. V is TRBV5-1 and J is TRBJ2-5; 8 nucleotides align to TRBD2. This CDR3 has 14 residues. Germline V gene data show CDR1 as SGHRS and CDR2 as YFSETQ. J gave up 4 bases and V 1 base, and 3 bases lay outside the gene matches. DNA of the CDR3: TGCGCCAGCAGCTTGCGGGAGGGAGGAGAGACCCAGTACTTC. Translated, it gives CASSLREGGETQYF.

The genes are TRBV7-2 and TRBJ2-1; tentative D call: TRBD1 (5 bases). V shed 1 base and J shed 16 bases, with 20 bases lying between them. The CDR3 is 14 amino acids. Germline V gene sequence: CDR1 SGHTA, CDR2 FQGNSA. In DNA form, the CDR3 reads TGTGCCAGCAGCTTAGATGGACAATTCAGGGCCCGCTTCTTC. Translating it yields CASSLDGQFRARFF.

The CDR3 reads CASTPGQDIHEQYF. The CDR3 region has the DNA TGTGCCAGTACCCCGGGACAGGATATCCACGAGCAGTACTTC. The chain is built from TRBV19 and TRBJ2-7; 8 bases match TRBD1. The CDR3 runs to 14 residues. Germline trimming cut 7 bases from V and 5 bases from J; bases unmatched to any gene: 10. Germline loops: CDR1 LNHDA, CDR2 SQIVND (reference sequence). Looking up the rest from reference TRBV19 and TRBJ2-7 gives the full variable domain: DGGITQSPKYLFRKEGQNVTLSCEQNLNHDAMYWYRQDPGQGLRLIYYSQIVNDFQKGDIAEGYSVSREKKESFPLTVTSAQKNPTAFYLCASTPGQDIHEQYFGPGTRLTVT.

This clonotype has a handful of counts. This sequence joins TRBV6-2 or TRBV6-3 and TRBJ2-1; tentatively, D is TRBD1 (6 bases). Trimming took 6 bases from V and 7 from J, leaving 13 bases between them. The germline gives CDR1 MNHEY, CDR2 SVGEGT. The CDR3 runs 13 residues. CDR3 region: CASRFTGSNEQFF. The CDR3 DNA reads as TGTGCCAGCAGATTTACAGGGAGTAATGAGCAGTTCTTC.

At least ten counts were recorded for this clonotype. The rearrangement links TRBV20-1 to TRBJ2-7; 8 nucleotides agree with TRBD1. The CDR3 spans 15 residues. Germline-derived CDR1 and CDR2 are DFQATT and SNEGSKA (reference sequence). The trim removed 1 base at V and 5 bases at J, leaving 10 bases unmatched. The CDR3 is CSARGQRQGFDEQYF. The DNA for the CDR3 is TGCAGTGCTAGAGGTCAGAGACAGGGGTTCGACGAGCAGTACTTC.

The J gene is TRBJ2-2, the V gene TRBV7-8; 8 bases match TRBD2. V lost 3 bases and J lost 5; bases outside the gene matches: 8. The CDR3 totals 16 residues. Per the germline V gene, CDR1 is SGHVS and CDR2 is FQNEAQ. The DNA of the CDR3 is TGTGCCAGCAGCTTGCGAGCGGGGGCCATGACCGGGGAGCTGTTTTTT. The encoded protein is CASSLRAGAMTGELFF.